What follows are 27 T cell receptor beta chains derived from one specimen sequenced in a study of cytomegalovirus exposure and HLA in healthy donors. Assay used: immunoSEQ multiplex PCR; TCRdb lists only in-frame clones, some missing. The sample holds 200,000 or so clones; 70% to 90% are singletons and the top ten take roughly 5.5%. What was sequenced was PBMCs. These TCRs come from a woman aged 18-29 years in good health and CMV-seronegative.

The CDR3 sequence is CASSGGGHGYTF. CDR3 bases: TGTGCCAGCAGCGGCGGGGGTCATGGCTACACCTTC. This chain links TRBV11-2 with TRBJ1-2; maybe TRBD1 (5 bases). V lost 5 bases, J lost 6 bases, and 10 bases lay in between. CDR3 length: 12 amino acids. Germline V CDR1 and CDR2: SGHAT, FQNNGV.

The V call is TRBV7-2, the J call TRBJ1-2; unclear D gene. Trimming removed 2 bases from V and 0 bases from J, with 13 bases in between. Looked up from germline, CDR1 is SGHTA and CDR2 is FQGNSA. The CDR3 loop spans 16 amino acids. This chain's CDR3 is CASSLRSQPTNYGYTF. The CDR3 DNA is TGTGCCAGCAGCTTAAGGTCGCAGCCTACTAACTATGGCTACACCTTC.

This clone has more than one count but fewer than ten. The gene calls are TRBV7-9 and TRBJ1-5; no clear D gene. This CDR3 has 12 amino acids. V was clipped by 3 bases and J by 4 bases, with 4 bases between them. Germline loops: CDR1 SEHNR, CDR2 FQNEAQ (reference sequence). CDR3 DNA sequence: TGTGCCAGCAGCTTCGGAAATCAGCCCCAGCATTTT. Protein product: CASSFGNQPQHF. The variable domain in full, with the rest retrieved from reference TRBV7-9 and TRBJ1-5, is DTGVSQNPRHKITKRGQNVTFRCDPISEHNRLYWYRQTLGQGPEFLTYFQNEAQLEKSRLLSDRFSAERPKGSFSTLEIQRTEQGDSAMYLCASSFGNQPQHFGDGTRLSIL.

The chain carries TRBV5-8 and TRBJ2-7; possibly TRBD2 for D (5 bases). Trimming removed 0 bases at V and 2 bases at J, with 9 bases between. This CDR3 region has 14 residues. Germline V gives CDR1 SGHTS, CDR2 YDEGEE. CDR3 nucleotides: TGTGCCAGCAGCTTGGGAGGGCCCGCCTACGAGCAGTACTTC. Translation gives CASSLGGPAYEQYF.

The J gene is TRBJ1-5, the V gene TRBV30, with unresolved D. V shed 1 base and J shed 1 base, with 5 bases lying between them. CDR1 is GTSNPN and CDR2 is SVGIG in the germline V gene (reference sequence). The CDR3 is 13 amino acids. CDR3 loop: CAWSERSNQPQHF. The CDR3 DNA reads TGTGCCTGGAGTGAACGAAGCAATCAGCCCCAGCATTTT.

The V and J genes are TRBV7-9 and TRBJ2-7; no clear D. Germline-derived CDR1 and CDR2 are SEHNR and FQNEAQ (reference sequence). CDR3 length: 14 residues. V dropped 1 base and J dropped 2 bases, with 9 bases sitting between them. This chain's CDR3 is CASSLGVNTYEQYF. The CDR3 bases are TGTGCCAGCAGCTTAGGGGTGAATACCTACGAGCAGTACTTC.

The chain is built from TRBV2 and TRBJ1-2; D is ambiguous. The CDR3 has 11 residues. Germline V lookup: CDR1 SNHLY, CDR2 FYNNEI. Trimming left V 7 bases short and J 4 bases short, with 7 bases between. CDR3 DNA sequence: TGTGCCAGCACGGAGATCTATGGCTACACCTTC. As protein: CASTEIYGYTF.

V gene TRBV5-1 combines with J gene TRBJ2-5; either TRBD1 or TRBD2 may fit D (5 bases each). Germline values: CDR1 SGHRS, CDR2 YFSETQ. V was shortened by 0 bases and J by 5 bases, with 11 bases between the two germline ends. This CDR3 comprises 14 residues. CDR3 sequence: CASSLEGSGETQYF. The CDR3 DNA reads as TGCGCCAGCAGCTTGGAGGGGTCGGGGGAGACCCAGTACTTC.

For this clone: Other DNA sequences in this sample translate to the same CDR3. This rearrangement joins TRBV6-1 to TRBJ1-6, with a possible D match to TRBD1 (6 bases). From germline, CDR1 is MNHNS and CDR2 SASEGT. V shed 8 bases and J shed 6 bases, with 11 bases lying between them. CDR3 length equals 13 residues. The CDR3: CASWGRGNSPLHF. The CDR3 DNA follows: TGTGCCAGCTGGGGCAGGGGTAATTCACCCCTCCACTTT.

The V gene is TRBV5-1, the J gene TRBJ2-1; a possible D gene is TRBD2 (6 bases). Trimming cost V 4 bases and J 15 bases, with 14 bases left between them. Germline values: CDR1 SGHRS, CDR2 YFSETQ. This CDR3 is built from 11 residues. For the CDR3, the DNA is TGCGCCAGCAGCCCGGACGGGACTGGGTTCTTC. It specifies CASSPDGTGFF. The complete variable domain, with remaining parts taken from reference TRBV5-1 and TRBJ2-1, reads KAGVTQTPRYLIKTRGQQVTLSCSPISGHRSVSWYQQTPGQGLQFLFEYFSETQRNKGNFPGRFSGRQFSNSRSEMNVSTLELGDSALYLCASSPDGTGFFGPGTRLTVL.

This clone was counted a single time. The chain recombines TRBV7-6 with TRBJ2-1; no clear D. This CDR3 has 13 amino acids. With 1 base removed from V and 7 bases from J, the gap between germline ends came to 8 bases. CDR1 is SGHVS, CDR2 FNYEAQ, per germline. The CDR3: CASSLGQFNEQFF. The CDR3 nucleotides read TGTGCCAGCAGCTTAGGGCAGTTTAATGAGCAGTTCTTC.

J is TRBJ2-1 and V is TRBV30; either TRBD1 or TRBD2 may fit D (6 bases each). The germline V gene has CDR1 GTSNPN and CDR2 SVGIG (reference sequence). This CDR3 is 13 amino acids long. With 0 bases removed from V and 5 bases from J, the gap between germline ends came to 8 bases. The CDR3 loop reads CAWSVGGHNEQFF. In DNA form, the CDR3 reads TGTGCCTGGAGTGTTGGGGGGCACAATGAGCAGTTCTTC. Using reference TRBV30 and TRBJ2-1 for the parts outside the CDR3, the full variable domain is SQTIHQWPATLVQPVGSPLSLECTVEGTSNPNLYWYRQAAGRGLQLLFYSVGIGQISSEVPQNLSASRPQDRQFILSSKKLLLSDSGFYLCAWSVGGHNEQFFGPGTRLTVL.

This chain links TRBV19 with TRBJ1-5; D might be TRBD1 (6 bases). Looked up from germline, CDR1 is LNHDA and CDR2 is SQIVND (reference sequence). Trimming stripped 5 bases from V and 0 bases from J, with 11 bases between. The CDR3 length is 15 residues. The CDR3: CASSPRTDSNQPQHF. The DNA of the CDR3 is TGTGCCAGTAGTCCCAGGACAGATAGCAATCAGCCCCAGCATTTT.

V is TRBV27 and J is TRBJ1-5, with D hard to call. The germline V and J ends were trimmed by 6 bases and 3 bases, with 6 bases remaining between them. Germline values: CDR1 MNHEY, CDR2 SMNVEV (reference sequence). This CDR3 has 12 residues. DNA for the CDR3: TGTGCCAGCAGCCCTTTCAATCAGCCCCAGCATTTT. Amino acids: CASSPFNQPQHF.

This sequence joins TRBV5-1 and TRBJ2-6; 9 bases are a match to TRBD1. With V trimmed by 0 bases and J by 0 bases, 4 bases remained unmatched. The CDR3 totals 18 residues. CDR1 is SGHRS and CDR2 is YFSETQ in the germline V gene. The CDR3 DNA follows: TGCGCCAGCAGCTTGGCCGGGACAGGGAACTCTGGGGCCAACGTCCTGACTTTC. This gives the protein CASSLAGTGNSGANVLTF.

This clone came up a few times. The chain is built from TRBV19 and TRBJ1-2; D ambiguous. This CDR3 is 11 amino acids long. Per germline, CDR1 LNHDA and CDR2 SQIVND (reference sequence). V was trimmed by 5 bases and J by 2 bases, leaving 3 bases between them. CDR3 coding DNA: TGTGCCAGTAGTGAGAACTATGGCTACACCTTC. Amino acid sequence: CASSENYGYTF.

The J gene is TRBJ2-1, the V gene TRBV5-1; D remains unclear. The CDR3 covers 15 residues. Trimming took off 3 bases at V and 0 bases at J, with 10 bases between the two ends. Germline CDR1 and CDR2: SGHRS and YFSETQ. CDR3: CASSSGQLSYNEQFF. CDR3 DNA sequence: TGCGCCAGCAGCTCCGGCCAGCTCTCCTACAATGAGCAGTTCTTC.

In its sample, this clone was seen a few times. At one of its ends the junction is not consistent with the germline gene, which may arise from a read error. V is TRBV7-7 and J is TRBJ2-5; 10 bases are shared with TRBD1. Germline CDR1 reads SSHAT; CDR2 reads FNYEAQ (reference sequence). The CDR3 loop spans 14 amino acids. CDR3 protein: CASSKTGGGETQYF. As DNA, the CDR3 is TGTGCTAGCAGCAAGACAGGGGGCGGTGAGACCCAGTACTTC.

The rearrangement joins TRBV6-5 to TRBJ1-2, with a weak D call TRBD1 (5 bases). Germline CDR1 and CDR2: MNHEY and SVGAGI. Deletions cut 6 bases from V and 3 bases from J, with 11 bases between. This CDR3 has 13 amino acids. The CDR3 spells CASSSREDYGYTF. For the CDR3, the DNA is TGTGCCAGCAGCTCCAGGGAAGACTATGGCTACACCTTC.

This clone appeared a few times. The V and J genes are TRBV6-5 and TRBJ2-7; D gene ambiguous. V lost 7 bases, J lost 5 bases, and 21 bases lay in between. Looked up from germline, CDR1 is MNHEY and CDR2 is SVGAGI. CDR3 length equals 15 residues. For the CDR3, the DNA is TGTGCCAGCACCCTACAGCCCGGGTTCCCCCACGAGCAGTACTTC. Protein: CASTLQPGFPHEQYF.

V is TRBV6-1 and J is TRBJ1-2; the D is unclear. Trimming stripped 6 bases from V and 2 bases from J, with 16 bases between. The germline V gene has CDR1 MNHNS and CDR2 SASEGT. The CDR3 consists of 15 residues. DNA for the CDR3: TGTGCCAGCAGAGAGCAAAAGGGCTCCAACTATGGCTACACCTTC. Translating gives CASREQKGSNYGYTF.

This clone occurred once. In DNA form, the CDR3 reads TGCGCCAGCAGCCAAGCTCTAACCGGACGGCCGTATGGCTACACCTTC. It specifies CASSQALTGRPYGYTF. The chain couples TRBV4-1 to TRBJ1-2; no clear D gene. V lost 1 base and J lost 5, with 17 bases in between. Germline loops: CDR1 MGHRA, CDR2 YSYEKL. The CDR3 totals 16 residues.

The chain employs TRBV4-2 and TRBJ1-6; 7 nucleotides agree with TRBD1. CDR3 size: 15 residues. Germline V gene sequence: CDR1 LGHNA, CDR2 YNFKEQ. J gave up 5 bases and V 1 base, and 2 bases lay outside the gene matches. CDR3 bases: TGTGCCAGCAGCCAAGGGCAGGGGGATAATTCACCCCTCCACTTT. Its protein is CASSQGQGDNSPLHF.

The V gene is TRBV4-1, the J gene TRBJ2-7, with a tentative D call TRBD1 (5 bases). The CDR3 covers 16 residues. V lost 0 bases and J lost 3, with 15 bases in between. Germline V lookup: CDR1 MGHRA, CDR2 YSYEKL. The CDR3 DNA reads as TGCGCCAGCAGCCAAGAGGTTGACAGTAAGTTCTACGAGCAGTACTTC. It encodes CASSQEVDSKFYEQYF.

Written as DNA, the CDR3 is TGTGCCAGCAGCGGACTCATCGGAACAGGGCGCTCTGGAAACACCATATATTTT. Amino acids: CASSGLIGTGRSGNTIYF. V is TRBV9 and J is TRBJ1-3, with D tentatively TRBD1 (6 bases). Germline V gene data show CDR1 as SGDLS and CDR2 as YYNGEE. V was trimmed by 3 bases and J by 0 bases, leaving 19 bases between them. The CDR3 has 18 amino acids.

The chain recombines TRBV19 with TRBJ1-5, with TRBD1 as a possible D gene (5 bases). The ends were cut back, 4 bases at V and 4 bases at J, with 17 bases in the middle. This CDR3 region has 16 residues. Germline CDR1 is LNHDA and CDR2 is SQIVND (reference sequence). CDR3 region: CASSTMVAGQNQPQHF. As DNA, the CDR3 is TGTGCCAGTAGTACTATGGTCGCAGGGCAAAATCAGCCCCAGCATTTT.

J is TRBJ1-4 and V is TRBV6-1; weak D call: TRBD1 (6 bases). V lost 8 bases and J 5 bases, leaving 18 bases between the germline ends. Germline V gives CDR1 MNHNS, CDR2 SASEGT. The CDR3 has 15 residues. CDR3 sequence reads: CASGVQGLRNEKLFF. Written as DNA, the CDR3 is TGTGCCAGCGGCGTCCAGGGGCTGCGGAATGAAAAACTGTTTTTT.